This TCR beta chain was sequenced in a study of blood T cell repertoires in COVID-19. Across the whole study: There were acute and convalescent COVID-19 samples, and they came from the United States, Italy and Spain.

CDR1 and CDR2 from the germline V gene are DFQATT and SNEGSKA (reference sequence). V lost 3 bases and J lost 5, with 10 bases in between. CDR3 size: 12 residues. Some clones are missing from TCRdb's copy, which holds only in-frame ones; the method was immunoSEQ multiplex PCR. The sample shows a few hundred thousand clones, approximately 91% of them seen only once. The receptor was derived from a human donor in a cohort exposed to, infected with or recovered from COVID-19 (not recorded which). The donor label of this sample is uncertain. Sequenced input: PBMCs or T cells enriched from blood (not recorded which). The chain employs TRBV20-1 and TRBJ1-2; tentative D call: TRBD1 (5 bases). The CDR3 is CSASKTEYGYTF. The CDR3 DNA sequence: TGCAGTGCTAGTAAGACAGAGTATGGCTACACCTTC.